A single sample gave rise to the 23 T cell receptor beta chains below, sequenced in a study of T cell changes during pregnancy in multiple sclerosis (dated 2019 in TCRdb). The library came from the immunoSEQ multiplex PCR assay. Held by TCRdb, this immuneACCESS table contains in-frame sequences only and omits some clones. Under half of the omission traces to an unresolved V gene where checked; the cause of the rest is unknown. This sample comprises 100,000 to 130,000 clones, around 93% of them detected only once. The top ten hold just under 0.8% of the sample. The sample was peripheral blood, taken in the third trimester of pregnancy. The source is a female donor in good health, enrolled as a control in a pregnancy study.

In nucleotides, the CDR3 is TGTGCCAGCTCACCACGGCAGTTGATAAACCAAGAGACCCAGTACTTC. Translated: CASSPRQLINQETQYF. V is TRBV18 and J is TRBJ2-5; no definite D call. CDR1 and CDR2 (germline): KGHSH, LQKENI. The ends were cut back, 1 base at V and 0 bases at J, with 12 bases in the middle. CDR3 size: 16 residues.

The chain combines TRBV7-2 with TRBJ1-5, with D perhaps matching TRBD1 (5 bases). Trimming shortened V by 2 bases and J by 6 bases, and 14 bases separated the two germline ends. The CDR3 length is 15 residues. From germline, CDR1 is SGHTA and CDR2 FQGNSA. This CDR3 reads CASSLNNRGTQPQHF. Here the CDR3 DNA reads TGTGCCAGCAGCTTAAATAATCGGGGGACTCAGCCCCAGCATTTT. Complete variable domain (other parts from reference TRBV7-2 and TRBJ1-5): GAGVSQSPSNKVTEKGKDVELRCDPISGHTALYWYRQSLGQGLEFLIYFQGNSAPDKSGLPSDRFSAERTGGSVSTLTIQRTQQEDSAVYLCASSLNNRGTQPQHFGDGTRLSIL.

The chain joins TRBV5-1 to TRBJ2-7, with D possibly being TRBD1 (6 bases). Germline assignment: CDR1 SGHRS and CDR2 YFSETQ. The CDR3 is 12 residues long. V was cut by 1 base and J by 7 bases, with 9 bases left in between. The CDR3 sequence: CASSLTGWEQYF. The CDR3 nucleotides are TGCGCCAGCAGCTTGACAGGGTGGGAGCAGTACTTC.

V and J are TRBV5-4 and TRBJ2-2; D uncertain. Trimming cost V 2 bases and J 4 bases, with 9 bases left between them. Germline V gene sequence: CDR1 SGHNT, CDR2 YYREEE (reference sequence). CDR3 length: 14 residues. The CDR3 nucleotides are TGTGCCAGCAGCTTAAGAGGTGGCACCGGGGAGCTGTTTTTT. Its translation is CASSLRGGTGELFF. Drawing the rest from reference TRBV5-4 and TRBJ2-2, the complete variable domain is ETGVTQSPTHLIKTRGQQVTLRCSSQSGHNTVSWYQQALGQGPQFIFQYYREEENGRGNFPPRFSGLQFPNYSSELNVNALELDDSALYLCASSLRGGTGELFFGEGSRLTVL.

The chain recombines TRBV5-1 with TRBJ2-5, with D possibly being TRBD2 (7 bases). V shed 4 bases and J shed 5 bases, with 21 bases lying between them. This CDR3 has 16 residues. Germline loops: CDR1 SGHRS, CDR2 YFSETQ. CDR3 sequence: CASSPKAGGPGETQYF. CDR3 nucleotides: TGCGCCAGCAGCCCCAAGGCCGGGGGGCCTGGGGAGACCCAGTACTTC.

The CDR3 coding sequence is TGTGCCAGCTCGACAGAGTATAGCAATCAGCCCCAGCATTTT. Its protein is CASSTEYSNQPQHF. The rearrangement links TRBV18 to TRBJ1-5, with D possibly matching TRBD1 (5 bases). The length of the CDR3 is 14 residues. Germline loops: CDR1 KGHSH, CDR2 LQKENI. The V gene lost 6 bases and the J gene lost 0 bases, with 9 bases spanning the gap.

CDR3 loop: CASSFFRGTEAFF. The CDR3 coding sequence is TGTGCCAGCAGCTTCTTCCGAGGCACTGAAGCTTTCTTT. This rearrangement joins TRBV5-8 to TRBJ1-1; no reliable D call. The germline CDR1 and CDR2 sequences are SGHTS and YDEGEE. The CDR3 sequence is 13 residues long. V lost 2 bases to trimming and J lost 4 bases, with 9 bases between them.

This clone was detected only once. This sequence joins TRBV5-5 and TRBJ1-1; the D gene is possibly TRBD1 (6 bases). Trimming stripped 4 bases from V and 5 bases from J, with 18 bases between. Germline lookup yields CDR1 SGHKS and CDR2 YYEKEE (reference sequence). The CDR3 has 15 amino acids. Written as DNA, the CDR3 is TGTGCCAGCAGCCCCGGGGACATAAGGGGGACTGAAGCTTTCTTT. Residues: CASSPGDIRGTEAFF.

This clone was observed a single time. The gene calls are TRBV4-2 and TRBJ1-1; D is unresolved. V was trimmed by 0 bases and J by 8 bases, leaving 10 bases between them. This CDR3 contains 13 residues. Germline CDR1 LGHNA, CDR2 YNFKEQ. Written as DNA, the CDR3 is TGTGCCAGCAGCCAAGATTTCAGTCGCGAAGCTTTCTTT. It specifies CASSQDFSREAFF.

The chain carries TRBV5-4 and TRBJ1-3; D remains unclear. The V gene's germline CDR1 is SGHNT and CDR2 YYREEE (reference sequence). The CDR3 has 14 amino acids. Trimming took 0 bases from V and 2 from J, leaving 6 bases between them. CDR3 DNA: TGTGCCAGCAGCTTGGGGCCGACTGGAAACACCATATATTTT. Its translation: CASSLGPTGNTIYF.

This clone was seen once. The J gene is TRBJ2-3, the V gene TRBV18, with 12 bases aligning to TRBD1. Germline loops: CDR1 KGHSH, CDR2 LQKENI. The ends lost 4 bases at V and 3 bases at J; junction bases unmatched: 5. The CDR3 length is 16 residues. CDR3 protein: CASSLLGQGATDTQYF. CDR3 DNA: TGTGCCAGCTCACTCCTGGGACAGGGGGCAACAGATACGCAGTATTTT.

The V call is TRBV7-8, the J call TRBJ1-1; no clear D gene. The CDR3 totals 12 residues. Deletions cut 1 base from V and 8 bases from J, with 8 bases between. CDR1 is SGHVS and CDR2 is FQNEAQ in the germline V gene. The CDR3 sequence is CASSLVHGEAFF. The CDR3 DNA sequence: TGTGCCAGCAGCTTAGTGCACGGGGAAGCTTTCTTT.

The rearrangement links TRBV7-3 to TRBJ2-3, with 8 bases matching TRBD2. V gave up 5 bases and J gave up 6 bases; unmatched junction bases: 13. Per germline, CDR1 SGHTA and CDR2 FQGTGA. There are 16 residues in the CDR3. The CDR3 DNA reads as TGTGCCAGCAGCCCAACGGGACTAGGGGTAAAGGATACGCAGTATTTT. Its protein product is CASSPTGLGVKDTQYF.

The chain carries TRBV7-9 and TRBJ1-1; 8 nucleotides align to TRBD1. This CDR3 region has 13 residues. V dropped 6 bases and J dropped 6; count of bases not matched to a gene: 6. Germline-derived CDR1 and CDR2 are SEHNR and FQNEAQ (reference sequence). Here the CDR3 reads CASRSTGGAEAFF. CDR3 coding DNA: TGTGCCAGCAGGTCTACAGGGGGAGCTGAAGCTTTCTTT.

V is TRBV19 and J is TRBJ1-5, with 8 nucleotides matching TRBD1. J was trimmed by 5 bases and V by 5 bases; bases with no gene match: 11. This CDR3 spans 16 amino acids. Germline V gene sequence: CDR1 LNHDA, CDR2 SQIVND (reference sequence). Written as DNA, the CDR3 is TGTGCCAGTAGTGGTCAGGACAGGGAGGTTGATCAGCCCCAGCATTTT. Encoded protein: CASSGQDREVDQPQHF.

The rearrangement links TRBV5-1 to TRBJ1-4; possibly TRBD1 for D (5 bases). The CDR3 is 14 amino acids. Germline lookup yields CDR1 SGHRS and CDR2 YFSETQ. V was trimmed by 2 bases and J by 8 bases, leaving 13 bases between them. CDR3 sequence (DNA): TGCGCCAGCAGCTTTCAGGGAAGTCAGGAAAAACTGTTTTTT. Its translation: CASSFQGSQEKLFF.

The V and J genes are TRBV6-6 and TRBJ2-1; TRBD1 matches at 10 bases. Germline assignment: CDR1 MNHNY and CDR2 SVGAGI (reference sequence). After removal of 6 bases from V and 9 bases from J, the junction contained 11 bases not matched to a gene. The CDR3 spans 15 residues. DNA for the CDR3: TGTGCCAGCAGACTAGGGACAGGGGAGGGCAGTGAGCAGTTCTTC. Its translation is CASRLGTGEGSEQFF.

V gene TRBV7-2 combines with J gene TRBJ1-3; 7 nucleotides match TRBD1. The CDR3 loop spans 16 amino acids. Germline assignment: CDR1 SGHTA and CDR2 FQGNSA. After removal of 5 bases from V and 0 bases from J, the junction contained 7 bases not matched to a gene. CDR3 region: CASSRDRAHSGNTIYF. The CDR3 DNA follows: TGTGCCAGCAGCCGAGACAGGGCCCACTCTGGAAACACCATATATTTT.

The chain joins TRBV4-2 to TRBJ1-5, with 7 positions matching TRBD1. CDR3 length equals 16 residues. With 1 base clipped from V and 8 bases from J, the junction kept 11 bases outside the gene matches. From germline, CDR1 is LGHNA and CDR2 YNFKEQ. The CDR3 region has the DNA TGTGCCAGCAGCCAAGTGGGACAGCAGGTCGGGGAGCCCCAGCATTTT. It is translated as CASSQVGQQVGEPQHF.

This clone was seen once. This chain joins TRBV5-1 and TRBJ2-7; D unresolved. V lost 1 base and J lost 4, with 15 bases in between. The CDR3 extends over 15 amino acids. CDR1 is SGHRS, CDR2 YFSETQ, per germline. The CDR3 loop reads CASSLSHFSVYEQYF. As DNA, the CDR3 is TGCGCCAGCAGCTTGAGTCATTTCTCGGTATACGAGCAGTACTTC. Supplemented by reference TRBV5-1 and TRBJ2-7, the full variable domain reads KAGVTQTPRYLIKTRGQQVTLSCSPISGHRSVSWYQQTPGQGLQFLFEYFSETQRNKGNFPGRFSGRQFSNSRSEMNVSTLELGDSALYLCASSLSHFSVYEQYFGPGTRLTVT.

This clone occurred once. The J gene is TRBJ1-1, the V gene TRBV6-5; no definite D call. Germline V CDR1 and CDR2: MNHEY, SVGAGI. V dropped 2 bases and J dropped 1 base, with 14 bases sitting between them. The CDR3 runs to 16 residues. The CDR3 coding sequence is TGTGCCAGCAGTTACACCCTAACACGGGGGAACACTGAAGCTTTCTTT. Translation gives CASSYTLTRGNTEAFF.

CDR3 DNA: TGTGCCAGTAGTGTTAGAATCACAGATACGCAGTATTTT. Its protein product is CASSVRITDTQYF. The chain combines TRBV19 with TRBJ2-3; D is ambiguous. The CDR3 totals 13 residues. The germline gives CDR1 LNHDA, CDR2 SQIVND (reference sequence). Trimming cost V 5 bases and J 2 bases, with 8 bases left between them.

The V and J genes are TRBV19 and TRBJ1-3; D perhaps matches TRBD1 (5 bases). The CDR3 extends over 17 amino acids. V lost 2 bases and J 4 bases, leaving 18 bases between the germline ends. Germline CDR1 is LNHDA and CDR2 is SQIVND (reference sequence). The CDR3 DNA reads as TGTGCCAGTAGTATAATGGGGACTTCCTCAGGGGGAAACACCATATATTTT. Translated: CASSIMGTSSGGNTIYF.